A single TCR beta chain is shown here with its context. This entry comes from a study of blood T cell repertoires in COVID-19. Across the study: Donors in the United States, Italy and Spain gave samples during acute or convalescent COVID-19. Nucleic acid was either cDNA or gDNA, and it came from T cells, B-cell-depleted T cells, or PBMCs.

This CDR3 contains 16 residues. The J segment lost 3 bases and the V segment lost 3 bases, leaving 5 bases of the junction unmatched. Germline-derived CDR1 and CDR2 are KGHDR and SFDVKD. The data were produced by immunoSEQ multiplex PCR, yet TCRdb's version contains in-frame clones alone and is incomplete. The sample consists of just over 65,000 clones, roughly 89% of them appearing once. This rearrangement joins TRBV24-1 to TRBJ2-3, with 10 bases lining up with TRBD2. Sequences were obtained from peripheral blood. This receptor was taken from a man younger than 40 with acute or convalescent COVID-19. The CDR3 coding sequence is TGTGCCACCAGTGATACAGGACTAGCGGATACAGATACGCAGTATTTT. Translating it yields CATSDTGLADTDTQYF.